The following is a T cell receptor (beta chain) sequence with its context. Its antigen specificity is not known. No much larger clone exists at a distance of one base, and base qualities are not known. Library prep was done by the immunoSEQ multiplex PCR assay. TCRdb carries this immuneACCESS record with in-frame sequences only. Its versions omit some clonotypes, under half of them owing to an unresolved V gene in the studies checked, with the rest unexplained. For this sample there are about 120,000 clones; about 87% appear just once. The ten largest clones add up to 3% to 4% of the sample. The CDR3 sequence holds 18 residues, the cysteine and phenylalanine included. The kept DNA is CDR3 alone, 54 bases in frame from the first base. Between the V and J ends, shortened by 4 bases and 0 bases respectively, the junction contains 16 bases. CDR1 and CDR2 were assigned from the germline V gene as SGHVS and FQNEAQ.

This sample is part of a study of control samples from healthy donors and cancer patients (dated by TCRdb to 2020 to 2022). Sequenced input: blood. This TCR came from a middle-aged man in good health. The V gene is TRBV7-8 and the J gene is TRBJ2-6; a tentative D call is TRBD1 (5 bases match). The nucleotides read TGTGCCAGCAGCTCAACAGGCTTAGACTTCTCTGGGGCCAACGTCCTGACTTTC. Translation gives CASSSTGLDFSGANVLTF. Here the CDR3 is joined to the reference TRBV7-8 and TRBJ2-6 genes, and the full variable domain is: GAGVSQSPRYKVAKRGQDVALRCDPISGHVSLFWYQQALGQGPEFLTYFQNEAQLDKSGLPSDRFFAERPEGSVSTLKIQRTQQEDSAVYLCASSSTGLDFSGANVLTFGAGSRLTVL.